These 19 T cell receptor beta chains originate from one sample sequenced in a study of T-cell reconstitution after alpha-beta-depleted transplantation in children. A TCRbeta library incorporating unique molecular identifiers was prepared. Each CDR3 protein is one row after TCRdb ran MiXCR on the PCR reads. Among 420,000 or so distinct CDR3 sequences listed, approximately 10% were seen once. Sequenced here: PBMCs from the stem cell graft donor, sampled from the stem cell graft. The receptors originated from a human donor who donated a stem cell graft to a child with acute myeloid leukemia.

In its sample, this clonotype was seen a few times. The V call is TRBV10-3, the J call TRBJ2-1, with TRBD1 identical over 7 bases. Germline assignment: CDR1 ENHRY and CDR2 SYGVKD. Trimming removed 10 bases from V and 3 bases from J; junction bases left unmatched: 9. This CDR3 region has 14 residues. The CDR3 protein is CATSDRDSYNEQFF. CDR3 DNA sequence: TGTGCCACCTCCGACCGGGACAGCTACAATGAGCAGTTCTTC.

This clonotype has more than one count but fewer than ten. The V call is TRBV6-1, the J call TRBJ2-7; TRBD2 aligns across 16 bases. The V and J ends lost 5 bases and 10 bases, in that order; junction bases with no gene match: 11. The CDR3 is 16 residues long. Germline-derived CDR1 and CDR2 are MNHNS and SASEGT. The CDR3 region has the DNA TGTGCCAGCAGTAAATACCTCGGGACTAGCGGGAGGGCCCAGTACTTC. Protein product: CASSKYLGTSGRAQYF.

This clonotype was recorded a few times. In DNA form, the CDR3 reads TGTGCCAGCAGTAATGGACAGGGGGCCGACGGCAATCAGCCCCAGCATTTT. It encodes CASSNGQGADGNQPQHF. The V and J genes are TRBV6-1 and TRBJ1-5; 11 bases line up with TRBD1. Germline CDR1 is MNHNS and CDR2 is SASEGT. The CDR3 spans 17 residues. Trimming took 5 bases from V and 2 from J; bases not matched to a gene: 8.

At least ten counts were recorded for this clonotype. V gene TRBV7-2 combines with J gene TRBJ2-5; unclear D gene. V lost 2 bases to trimming and J lost 0 bases, with 7 bases between them. The CDR3 runs 14 residues. The V gene's germline CDR1 is SGHTA and CDR2 FQGNSA. CDR3 bases: TGTGCCAGCAGCTTATGGCAGGACCAAGAGACCCAGTACTTC. Translating gives CASSLWQDQETQYF.

This clonotype showed up just a few times. The chain recombines TRBV7-6 with TRBJ2-2; 10 bases are shared with TRBD1. CDR1 SGHVS and CDR2 FNYEAQ come from the germline V gene. V shed 3 bases and J 5 bases; nucleotides not matched to a gene: 3. This CDR3 has 15 amino acids. CDR3 coding DNA: TGTGCCAGCAGCTTTCCGGGACAGGGGACCGGGGAGCTGTTTTTT. Amino acid sequence: CASSFPGQGTGELFF.

This clonotype was seen ten or more times. The rearrangement uses TRBV10-3 and TRBJ2-1; D may be TRBD2 (6 bases). In germline, CDR1 is ENHRY, CDR2 SYGVKD. The CDR3 extends over 13 amino acids. V was trimmed by 4 bases and J by 10 bases, leaving 14 bases between them. This chain's CDR3 is CAISGPGGGEQFF. Here the CDR3 DNA reads TGTGCCATCAGTGGCCCCGGGGGTGGGGAGCAGTTCTTC.

This clonotype has just a few counts. This rearrangement joins TRBV25-1 to TRBJ2-4; 7 bases are a match to TRBD1. CDR3 length: 16 amino acids. CDR1 is MGHDK, CDR2 SYGVNS, per germline. Trimming cost V 1 base and J 2 bases; bases outside gene matches: 5. CDR3 residues: CASSESQTGTKNIQYF. The DNA of the CDR3 is TGTGCCAGCAGTGAATCCCAGACAGGGACCAAAAACATTCAGTACTTC.

This clonotype was found a few times. V gene TRBV29-1 combines with J gene TRBJ2-5; D gene ambiguous. Germline CDR1 and CDR2: SQVTM and ANQGSEA. CDR3 length: 13 amino acids. Trimming removed 4 bases at V and 4 bases at J, with 13 bases between. The CDR3 nucleotides are TGCAGCGTTGTGTTTGTGGTAGGAGAGACCCAGTACTTC. As protein: CSVVFVVGETQYF. Full variable domain (remainder filled in from reference TRBV29-1 and TRBJ2-5): SAVISQKPSRDICQRGTSLTIQCQVDSQVTMMFWYRQQPGQSLTLIATANQGSEATYESGFVIDKFPISRPNLTFSTLTVSNMSPEDSSIYLCSVVFVVGETQYFGPGTRLLVL.

V usage is TRBV4-2 and J usage is TRBJ1-5; no firm D call. Trimming removed 0 bases from V and 7 bases from J, with 10 bases in between. This CDR3 has 14 amino acids. Germline lookup yields CDR1 LGHNA and CDR2 YNFKEQ. This CDR3 is CASSQDLGYQPQHF. The CDR3 DNA is TGTGCCAGCAGCCAAGATTTGGGGTACCAGCCCCAGCATTTT.

V is TRBV12-3 or TRBV12-4 and J is TRBJ2-3, with TRBD2 matching 7 bases. J was trimmed by 2 bases and V by 3 bases; bases with no gene match: 5. The CDR3 is 15 residues long. CDR3 DNA sequence: TGTGCCAGCAGTTTTGGGGCGGGAGCCACAGATACGCAGTATTTT. Amino acid sequence: CASSFGAGATDTQYF.

In its sample, this clonotype was seen many times. The chain employs TRBV2 and TRBJ1-4, with D perhaps TRBD1 (5 bases). Trimming cost V 6 bases and J 8 bases, with 19 bases left between them. Germline assignment: CDR1 SNHLY and CDR2 FYNNEI. The CDR3 runs 15 residues. Here the CDR3 reads CASSRGPRKEEKLFF. CDR3 nucleotides: TGTGCCAGCAGCCGGGGACCAAGAAAAGAAGAAAAACTGTTTTTT.

This clonotype has just a few counts. The chain joins TRBV20-1 to TRBJ2-2; 11 nucleotides agree with TRBD2. From germline, CDR1 is DFQATT and CDR2 SNEGSKA (reference sequence). J lost 1 base, V lost 6 bases, and 1 base had no gene match. There are 14 residues in the CDR3. CDR3 protein: CSATSGRNTGELFF. Written as DNA, the CDR3 is TGCAGTGCCACTAGCGGGAGGAACACCGGGGAGCTGTTTTTT.

This clonotype was counted a few times. The chain links TRBV6-5 to TRBJ1-1; possibly TRBD1 for D (5 bases). This CDR3 region has 12 residues. Germline CDR1 and CDR2: MNHEY and SVGAGI. V was shortened by 0 bases and J by 13 bases, with 12 bases between the two germline ends. The CDR3 sequence: CASSYSRGVFFF. The CDR3 region has the DNA TGTGCCAGCAGTTACTCCCGGGGCGTCTTTTTCTTT.

The rearrangement uses TRBV10-3 and TRBJ2-2, with D tentatively TRBD1 or TRBD2 (5 bases each). V was shortened by 8 bases and J by 6 bases, with 7 bases between the two germline ends. The CDR3 extends over 11 amino acids. The germline V gene encodes CDR1 ENHRY and CDR2 SYGVKD. CDR3 sequence reads: CAISGPGELFF. The DNA for the CDR3 is TGTGCCATCTCGGGGCCCGGGGAGCTGTTTTTT.

In this sample, this clonotype turned up a few times. The chain links TRBV9 to TRBJ2-5; D remains ambiguous. Deletions cut 4 bases from V and 0 bases from J, with 10 bases between. This CDR3 region has 14 residues. The germline V gene has CDR1 SGDLS and CDR2 YYNGEE. The DNA of the CDR3 is TGTGCCAGCAGCCGCCACCCGTACCAAGAGACCCAGTACTTC. Translating it yields CASSRHPYQETQYF.

Many counts were recorded for this clonotype. The chain couples TRBV20-1 to TRBJ2-5; D not resolved. Trimming removed 6 bases at V and 0 bases at J, with 11 bases between. CDR3 size: 13 residues. Germline V lookup: CDR1 DFQATT, CDR2 SNEGSKA (reference sequence). The CDR3 sequence: CSARTGNQETQYF. The CDR3 region has the DNA TGCAGTGCGCGGACCGGTAACCAAGAGACCCAGTACTTC.

CDR3 in amino acids: CASSRGDLYEQYF. The CDR3 DNA sequence: TGTGCCAGCAGTCGTGGAGATCTCTACGAGCAGTACTTC. The rearrangement uses TRBV27 and TRBJ2-7; D unclear. This CDR3 spans 13 amino acids. The V gene's germline CDR1 is MNHEY and CDR2 SMNVEV (reference sequence). The V end lost 5 bases, the J end lost 3 bases, and 11 bases lay between the germline ends.

The V gene is TRBV29-1, the J gene TRBJ2-4; 14 bases map to TRBD2. Trimming cost V 7 bases and J 11 bases; bases outside gene matches: 7. The CDR3 totals 13 residues. CDR1 SQVTM and CDR2 ANQGSEA come from the germline V gene. The CDR3 coding sequence is TGCAGCGCCTTCGGACTAGCGGGAGGCGTTCAGTACTTC. It specifies CSAFGLAGGVQYF.

CDR3 loop: CASSLLPQGTGELFF. In DNA form, the CDR3 reads TGCGCCAGCAGCTTGCTGCCTCAGGGGACCGGGGAGCTGTTTTTT. The chain joins TRBV5-1 to TRBJ2-2; a possible D gene is TRBD1 (6 bases). CDR1 and CDR2 from the germline V gene are SGHRS and YFSETQ. CDR3 length equals 15 residues. V shed 1 base and J shed 5 bases, with 12 bases lying between them.